This paragraph reports one TCR beta chain. The entry originates in a study of blood T cells in healthy people across ages. The CDR3 is 15 residues long. The amount of total RNA extracted per sample was at least 6 micrograms. With a J-beta primer mix and a sample-barcoded 5' primer, a second PCR ran about 6 to 11 cycles. TCRdb analysed the 5' RACE reads with MiXCR anew, one entry per CDR3 protein. Of over a million distinct CDR3 sequences in the sample, 40% to 45% are singletons; the top ten hold under 5%. The chain combines TRBV21-1 with TRBJ1-5; TRBD1, as called in the table, went unchecked against the DNA. TRBV21-1 is reported as a pseudogene. The TCR was taken from a woman aged 18-29 years in good health. Sequencing used blood. CDR3 bases: TGTGCCAGCAGCAAAGCTGACAGCAACGATCAGCCCCAGCATTTT. This encodes CASSKADSNDQPQHF.